This is a list of T cell receptor beta chains from one sample in a study of CXCR3-negative and CXCR3-positive naive CD8 T cells. TCRdb re-called the 5' RACE reads; every CDR3 protein appears as one record, without DNA. Its clone listing holds 100,000 to 150,000 distinct CDR3 sequences. Sequencing was performed on naive CXCR3- CD8+ T cells from blood. These receptor sequences come from a human donor in good health. Some clones in this sample may be carry-over from other donors' samples. Each CDR3 is given with its conserved first and last residue.

J: TRBJ2-5
V: TRBV12-3/TRBV12-4
CDR3: CASSFPAGGQETQYF

J: TRBJ2-7
V: TRBV7-7
CDR3: CASSSALGYEQYF

J: TRBJ2-7
V: TRBV5-6
CDR3: CASSDLFRVSYEQYF

J: TRBJ2-7
V: TRBV4-1
CDR3: CASSQGGRSGRDF

J: TRBJ1-1
V: TRBV7-9
CDR3: CASSRGSLSSTEAFF

J: TRBJ2-5
V: TRBV5-5
CDR3: CASSLGALYQETQYF

J: TRBJ2-1
V: TRBV7-9
CDR3: CASSPAVPSYNEQFF

J: TRBJ2-7
V: TRBV30
CDR3: CAWSVLRGTSVPYEQYF

J: TRBJ1-1
V: TRBV25-1
CDR3: CASSELSRTSLDTEAFF

J: TRBJ1-2
V: TRBV7-9
CDR3: CASSFSQGEGYGYTF

J: TRBJ1-5
V: TRBV5-6
CDR3: CASSLSLGGVQHF

J: TRBJ2-1
V: TRBV21-1
CDR3: CASSKVGQIYNEQFF

J: TRBJ2-1
V: TRBV15
CDR3: CATSTTRDRQDNEQFF

J: TRBJ2-1
V: TRBV29-1
CDR3: CSGNVAVSYNEQFF

J: TRBJ2-7
V: TRBV20-1
CDR3: CSARDVSGGPPTYEQYF

J: TRBJ1-6
V: TRBV20-1
CDR3: CSPDNSDSYNSPLHF

J: TRBJ1-4
V: TRBV27
CDR3: CASSFTSLEPPTNEKLFF

J: TRBJ1-1
V: TRBV28
CDR3: CASSFLGRTEDTEAFF

J: TRBJ2-7
V: TRBV13
CDR3: CASSFVSPYEQYF

J: TRBJ2-7
V: TRBV7-3
CDR3: CASSWTGGAGYEQYF

J: TRBJ2-7
V: TRBV28
CDR3: CASSGLAGVYEQYF

J: TRBJ2-7
V: TRBV7-2
CDR3: CASSFLGRAYEQYF

J: TRBJ2-1
V: TRBV9
CDR3: CASSGGRGNEQFF

J: TRBJ1-1
V: TRBV7-9
CDR3: CASSDGRNTEAFF

J: TRBJ1-1
V: TRBV28
CDR3: CASRPTGTEAFF

J: TRBJ2-7
V: TRBV27
CDR3: CASSSSGIFSYEQYF

J: TRBJ2-3
V: TRBV29-1
CDR3: CSVGASAVADTQYF

J: TRBJ2-7
V: TRBV5-4
CDR3: CASSFQGSEQYF

J: TRBJ2-7
V: TRBV4-2
CDR3: CASSQRAGPYEQYF

J: TRBJ2-4
V: TRBV29-1
CDR3: CSVETATENIQYF

J: TRBJ2-1
V: TRBV7-9
CDR3: CASSLVGAPGNEQFF

J: TRBJ1-1
V: TRBV4-1
CDR3: CASSPWTGPNTEAFF

J: TRBJ1-6
V: TRBV5-1
CDR3: CASRGDNSPLHF

J: TRBJ2-1
V: TRBV29-1
CDR3: CSVVAANTYNEQFF

J: TRBJ2-1
V: TRBV10-3
CDR3: CAISESPGLARAYNEQFF

J: TRBJ1-5
V: TRBV12-3/TRBV12-4
CDR3: CASSPRGQPQHF

J: TRBJ2-4
V: TRBV5-8
CDR3: CASSLAASGFKNIQYF

J: TRBJ2-7
V: TRBV20-1
CDR3: CSARDSVTGGYEQYF

J: TRBJ2-1
V: TRBV7-8
CDR3: CASSLRLAYNEQFF

J: TRBJ2-7
V: TRBV5-1
CDR3: CASSFGDSYEQYF

J: TRBJ2-3
V: TRBV12-3/TRBV12-4
CDR3: CASSLGTPGGDTQYF

J: TRBJ2-1
V: TRBV10-2
CDR3: CASSEFTGASYNEQFF

J: TRBJ2-3
V: TRBV21-1
CDR3: CATLLGLAGHHTDTQYF

J: TRBJ2-7
V: TRBV29-1
CDR3: CSVEEQGGAYEQYF

J: TRBJ2-1
V: TRBV5-1
CDR3: CASSLDLSSYNEQFF

J: TRBJ2-3
V: TRBV15
CDR3: CATSGSRTSGSTDTQYF

J: TRBJ2-5
V: TRBV6-6
CDR3: CASSTGVAETQYF

J: TRBJ1-3
V: TRBV13
CDR3: CASSLDSGNTIYF

J: TRBJ2-5
V: TRBV6-5
CDR3: CASSYVRLAGSEETQYF

J: TRBJ2-2
V: TRBV5-4
CDR3: CASSLVSGELFF

J: TRBJ1-1
V: TRBV12-3/TRBV12-4
CDR3: CASTTGYWTEAFF

J: TRBJ1-1
V: TRBV6-5
CDR3: CASSPDRATNTEAFF

J: TRBJ1-1
V: TRBV14
CDR3: CASSQDLTSTEAFF

J: TRBJ2-7
V: TRBV5-1
CDR3: CASSPTSGAWYEQYF